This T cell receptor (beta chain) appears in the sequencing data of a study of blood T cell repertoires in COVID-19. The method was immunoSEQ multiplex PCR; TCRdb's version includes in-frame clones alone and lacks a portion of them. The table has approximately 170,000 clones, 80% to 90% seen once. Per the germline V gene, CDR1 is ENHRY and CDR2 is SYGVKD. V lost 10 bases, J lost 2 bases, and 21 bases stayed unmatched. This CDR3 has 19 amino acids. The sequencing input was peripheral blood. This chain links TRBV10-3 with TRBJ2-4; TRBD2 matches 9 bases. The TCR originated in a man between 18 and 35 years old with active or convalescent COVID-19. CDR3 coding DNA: TGTGCCACGGCCCGGGTCGCTAGCGGGGCCCTGGGGACCAAAAACATTCAGTACTTC. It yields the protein CATARVASGALGTKNIQYF.